The subject of this entry is one T cell receptor beta chain. The antigen remains undetermined. The data are from a study of vaccination effects on CD4 cells after COVID-19. Study details: Sampling occurred a median 72 days post second dose, range 14 to 241.

Study-level findings and limits: Researchers report that only 1 of 255 vaccine-induced clones in healthy vaccinees cross-reacted with common cold coronaviruses.

Germline CDR1 and CDR2: SGDLS and YYNGEE. CDR3 length equals 16 residues. The J segment lost 2 bases and the V segment lost 5 bases, leaving 6 bases of the junction unmatched. Between days 9 and 11 of culture, CD4+ T cells were separated out. Every participant took two doses of the BNT162b2 or mRNA-1273 vaccine. The assay was immunoSEQ multiplex PCR, and TCRdb's table has in-frame clones only and misses some. Here the sample spans 65,000 to 90,000 clones, roughly four fifths being singletons. The sequencing used CD4+ T cells from PBMCs cultured without peptide, collected after COVID-19 vaccination. This sequence joins TRBV9 and TRBJ2-2; 10 bases line up with TRBD1. This receptor was identified in a human donor who received a COVID-19 vaccine. The DNA for the CDR3 is TGTGCCAGCAGGGACCGGGACAGGGGAAACACCGGGGAGCTGTTTTTT. It is translated as CASRDRDRGNTGELFF.